These T cell receptor beta chains were read from a single sample in a study of blood T cell repertoires in COVID-19. Sequencing used immunoSEQ multiplex PCR; TCRdb keeps in-frame clones, though not all of them. The repertoire consists of 150,000 to 200,000 clones, with approximately 90% occurring once and the leading ten covering less than 8.5%. The material sequenced was PBMCs or T cells enriched from blood (not recorded which). The receptors come from a woman in her 50s who had recovered from COVID-19. CDR3s include the opening cysteine and the closing phenylalanine or tryptophan. Fields, in order: J gene, V gene, clone size, D gene, CDR3 protein, CDR3 DNA. A D gene is named only where the DNA matches it firmly. Some rows have no size entry. The others give once, few or many, or a class for an expanded clone.

J gene: TRBJ2-1
V gene: TRBV6-5
clone size: few
D gene: .
CDR3 protein: CASSQTRTNEQFF
CDR3 DNA: TGTGCCAGCAGCCAGACTAGGACCAATGAGCAGTTCTTC

J gene: TRBJ2-3
V gene: TRBV27
clone size: .
D gene: .
CDR3 protein: CASRIRGAVRDTQYF
CDR3 DNA: TGTGCCAGTCGAATCCGGGGGGCGGTTCGAGATACGCAGTATTTT

J gene: TRBJ1-4
V gene: TRBV7-3
clone size: .
D gene: TRBD1
CDR3 protein: CASRQGGSTNEKLFF
CDR3 DNA: TGTGCCAGCAGACAGGGGGGCTCAACTAATGAAAAACTGTTTTTT

J gene: TRBJ2-5
V gene: TRBV9
clone size: .
D gene: .
CDR3 protein: CASSGDSQETQYF
CDR3 DNA: TGTGCCAGCAGCGGCGACAGCCAAGAGACCCAGTACTTC

J gene: TRBJ1-2
V gene: TRBV7-2
clone size: .
D gene: TRBD1
CDR3 protein: CASSLQGQVGGYTF
CDR3 DNA: TGTGCCAGCAGCTTACAGGGACAGGTCGGCGGCTACACCTTC

J gene: TRBJ2-3
V gene: TRBV11-3
clone size: .
D gene: TRBD2
CDR3 protein: CASSVGTNTDTQYF
CDR3 DNA: TGTGCCAGCAGCGTAGGGACTAACACAGATACGCAGTATTTT

J gene: TRBJ1-1
V gene: TRBV12-5
clone size: .
D gene: .
CDR3 protein: CASAPAGTGNTEAFF
CDR3 DNA: TGTGCTAGTGCCCCGGCCGGCACAGGGAACACTGAAGCTTTCTTT

J gene: TRBJ1-1
V gene: TRBV29-1
clone size: .
D gene: .
CDR3 protein: CSVEGSLNTEAFF
CDR3 DNA: TGCAGCGTTGAGGGCAGCTTGAACACTGAAGCTTTCTTT

J gene: TRBJ1-6
V gene: TRBV6-1
clone size: once
D gene: TRBD1
CDR3 protein: CASSERRTGLSYNSPLHF
CDR3 DNA: TGTGCCAGCAGTGAAAGAAGGACAGGTCTATCCTATAATTCACCCCTCCACTTT

J gene: TRBJ1-1
V gene: TRBV19
clone size: .
D gene: TRBD1
CDR3 protein: CASSWDRNTEAFF
CDR3 DNA: TGTGCCAGTAGCTGGGACAGGAACACTGAAGCTTTCTTT

J gene: TRBJ2-5
V gene: TRBV6-5
clone size: .
D gene: TRBD2
CDR3 protein: CASSTGRGVRETQYF
CDR3 DNA: TGTGCCAGCAGTACGGGTCGGGGGGTCCGGGAGACCCAGTACTTC

J gene: TRBJ1-1
V gene: TRBV7-2
clone size: .
D gene: .
CDR3 protein: CASSLGGRNTEAFF
CDR3 DNA: TGTGCCAGCAGCTTGGGAGGACGGAACACTGAAGCTTTCTTT

J gene: TRBJ2-1
V gene: TRBV20-1
clone size: .
D gene: TRBD2
CDR3 protein: CSASLPPAGVYNEQFF
CDR3 DNA: TGCAGTGCTAGTTTGCCCCCAGCGGGGGTTTACAATGAGCAGTTCTTC

J gene: TRBJ1-2
V gene: TRBV9
clone size: .
D gene: TRBD1
CDR3 protein: CASSVRDRGDYGYTF
CDR3 DNA: TGTGCCAGCAGCGTCCGGGACAGGGGCGACTATGGCTACACCTTC

J gene: TRBJ1-2
V gene: TRBV5-1
clone size: .
D gene: TRBD1
CDR3 protein: CASSLLGPGQGFGGYTF
CDR3 DNA: TGCGCCAGCAGCTTGTTGGGTCCGGGACAGGGCTTTGGCGGCTACACCTTC

J gene: TRBJ2-7
V gene: TRBV6-2/TRBV6-3
clone size: .
D gene: TRBD1
CDR3 protein: CASSSPQQGIFYEQYF
CDR3 DNA: TGTGCCAGCAGTAGCCCTCAACAGGGGATCTTCTACGAGCAGTACTTC

J gene: TRBJ2-2
V gene: TRBV19
clone size: .
D gene: .
CDR3 protein: CASSMVRVGELFF
CDR3 DNA: TGTGCCAGTAGTATGGTCAGGGTCGGGGAGCTGTTTTTT

J gene: TRBJ1-2
V gene: TRBV7-2
clone size: .
D gene: TRBD1
CDR3 protein: CASSLASTGNYGYTF
CDR3 DNA: TGTGCCAGCAGCTTAGCCTCGACAGGGAACTATGGCTACACCTTC

J gene: TRBJ2-2
V gene: TRBV24-1
clone size: .
D gene: TRBD1
CDR3 protein: CATKDRETNTGELFF
CDR3 DNA: TGTGCCACTAAAGACAGGGAAACGAACACCGGGGAGCTGTTTTTT

J gene: TRBJ2-3
V gene: TRBV4-2
clone size: once
D gene: TRBD2
CDR3 protein: CASSQIGTSGGASTDTQYF
CDR3 DNA: TGTGCCAGCAGCCAAATAGGGACTAGCGGGGGGGCTAGCACAGATACGCAGTATTTT

J gene: TRBJ2-1
V gene: TRBV5-4
clone size: .
D gene: TRBD2
CDR3 protein: CASSTPSGGANIEQFF
CDR3 DNA: TGTGCCAGCAGCACGCCAAGCGGGGGGGCGAATATTGAGCAGTTCTTC

J gene: TRBJ1-2
V gene: TRBV11-3
clone size: .
D gene: TRBD1
CDR3 protein: CASSPSSLTGSYGYTF
CDR3 DNA: TGTGCCAGCAGCCCTAGCTCCTTGACAGGGTCCTATGGCTACACCTTC

J gene: TRBJ1-1
V gene: TRBV18
clone size: .
D gene: TRBD1
CDR3 protein: CASSPTGGTEAFF
CDR3 DNA: TGTGCCAGCTCACCCACAGGGGGGACTGAAGCTTTCTTT

J gene: TRBJ1-6
V gene: TRBV11-3
clone size: .
D gene: .
CDR3 protein: CASSLDSGAGSPLHF
CDR3 DNA: TGTGCCAGCAGCTTAGATTCAGGGGCGGGTTCACCCCTCCACTTT

J gene: TRBJ2-5
V gene: TRBV2
clone size: few
D gene: .
CDR3 protein: CASKGVSTQETQYF
CDR3 DNA: TGTGCCAGCAAGGGGGTTTCAACCCAAGAGACCCAGTACTTC

J gene: TRBJ2-6
V gene: TRBV5-1
clone size: .
D gene: .
CDR3 protein: CASSLTVGSGANVLTF
CDR3 DNA: TGCGCCAGCAGCTTGACTGTTGGCTCTGGGGCCAACGTCCTGACTTTC

J gene: TRBJ2-3
V gene: TRBV3-1/TRBV3-2
clone size: once
D gene: TRBD2
CDR3 protein: CASSQESAQSGGAYTQYF
CDR3 DNA: TGTGCCAGCAGCCAAGAGAGTGCTCAGAGCGGGGGGGCGTATACGCAGTATTTT

J gene: TRBJ2-3
V gene: TRBV6-2/TRBV6-3
clone size: .
D gene: .
CDR3 protein: CASSYSALVSRRDHTDTQYF
CDR3 DNA: TGTGCCAGCAGTTACTCGGCATTAGTTAGTCGGCGGGACCACACAGATACGCAGTATTTT

J gene: TRBJ1-1
V gene: TRBV2
clone size: .
D gene: TRBD1
CDR3 protein: CASTRQGSVNTEAFF
CDR3 DNA: TGTGCCAGCACCAGACAGGGTAGTGTTAACACTGAAGCTTTCTTT

J gene: TRBJ1-2
V gene: TRBV7-8
clone size: .
D gene: TRBD1
CDR3 protein: CASSRALGQGHGYTF
CDR3 DNA: TGTGCCAGCAGCCGAGCTCTGGGACAGGGTCATGGCTACACCTTC

J gene: TRBJ2-7
V gene: TRBV19
clone size: once
D gene: TRBD2
CDR3 protein: CAGSRGGNDEQYF
CDR3 DNA: TGTGCCGGCAGTAGGGGAGGGAACGACGAGCAGTACTTC

J gene: TRBJ2-1
V gene: TRBV15
clone size: .
D gene: .
CDR3 protein: CATSSRAGNEQFF
CDR3 DNA: TGTGCCACCAGCTCCCGTGCAGGAAATGAGCAGTTCTTC

J gene: TRBJ2-7
V gene: TRBV7-2
clone size: .
D gene: TRBD1
CDR3 protein: CASSWKGQGGFYEQYF
CDR3 DNA: TGTGCCAGCAGCTGGAAAGGACAGGGAGGTTTCTACGAGCAGTACTTC

J gene: TRBJ1-2
V gene: TRBV6-1
clone size: few
D gene: .
CDR3 protein: CASSDTLEYTF
CDR3 DNA: TGTGCCAGCAGTGACACCCTTGAGTACACCTTC

J gene: TRBJ2-7
V gene: TRBV23-1
clone size: .
D gene: .
CDR3 protein: CASSPQGDRIDEQYF
CDR3 DNA: TGCGCCAGCAGTCCACAGGGAGATCGTATTGACGAGCAGTACTTC

J gene: TRBJ1-5
V gene: TRBV5-1
clone size: .
D gene: .
CDR3 protein: CASSTGGRNQPQHF
CDR3 DNA: TGCGCCAGCAGCACCGGGGGGCGCAATCAGCCCCAGCATTTT

J gene: TRBJ2-7
V gene: TRBV6-2/TRBV6-3
clone size: .
D gene: .
CDR3 protein: CASSPPSYEQYF
CDR3 DNA: TGTGCCAGCAGCCCCCCTTCCTACGAGCAGTACTTC

J gene: TRBJ2-7
V gene: TRBV5-1
clone size: .
D gene: TRBD2
CDR3 protein: CASSLVGGLEQYF
CDR3 DNA: TGCGCCAGCAGCTTGGTGGGAGGGCTCGAGCAGTACTTC

J gene: TRBJ1-2
V gene: TRBV9
clone size: few
D gene: .
CDR3 protein: CASSAPASGGVGHGYTF
CDR3 DNA: TGTGCCAGCAGCGCCCCCGCTAGTGGCGGGGTTGGCCATGGCTACACCTTC